Listed here are 11 T cell receptor beta chains from one sample, sequenced in a study of shared clonotypes between healthy human individuals. Generated by immunoSEQ multiplex PCR, the TCRdb table keeps only in-frame clones and is missing some. The sample includes roughly 2,500,000 clones, roughly 93% seen only once; the top ten take about 0.34%. The sequencing input was naive CD4+ T cells from PBMCs. This sample's subset: CD45RA+ positively selected. The receptor source for this set is a man between 18 and 29 years old in good health. Some clones in this sample may be carry-over from other donors' samples.

The V gene is TRBV6-5, the J gene TRBJ1-1; D call uncertain. Germline CDR1 MNHEY, CDR2 SVGAGI. The germline V and J ends were trimmed by 2 bases and 1 base, with 8 bases remaining between them. The CDR3 runs to 14 residues. For the CDR3, the DNA is TGTGCCAGCAGTTACAAGCGGGGGAACACTGAAGCTTTCTTT. This codes for CASSYKRGNTEAFF.

The chain carries TRBV20-1 and TRBJ1-2; no clear D gene. V was pared by 6 bases and J by 8 bases, with 7 bases between. CDR3 length: 9 amino acids. Germline V lookup: CDR1 DFQATT, CDR2 SNEGSKA (reference sequence). CDR3 loop: CSASSGYTF. The CDR3 nucleotides read TGCAGTGCGTCATCCGGCTACACCTTC.

The chain joins TRBV11-3 to TRBJ2-2; 10 bases fit TRBD2. V trimming: 2 bases; J trimming: 9 bases; junction bases outside the gene matches: 6. The CDR3 runs 15 residues. CDR1 is SGHNT, CDR2 YENEEA, per germline. The CDR3 DNA reads TGTGCCAGCAGCTTAACTAGCGGGACTGAGAGGGAGCTGTTTTTT. Residues: CASSLTSGTERELFF.

The chain joins TRBV27 to TRBJ1-4; D remains ambiguous. The CDR3 is 13 residues long. Per germline, CDR1 MNHEY and CDR2 SMNVEV (reference sequence). Trimming pared 1 base from V and 8 bases from J, leaving 8 bases between. The CDR3 DNA is TGTGCCAGCAGTTTATTTGGGAACGAAAAACTGTTTTTT. This gives the protein CASSLFGNEKLFF.

The J gene is TRBJ2-7, the V gene TRBV2, with 8 bases aligning to TRBD1. The V segment lost 1 base and the J segment 4 bases; nucleotides outside the gene matches: 3. Germline CDR1 is SNHLY and CDR2 is FYNNEI. This CDR3 comprises 14 residues. The CDR3 region has the DNA TGTGCCAGCAGTGAAGGACAGGGGATTTACGAGCAGTACTTC. Amino acids: CASSEGQGIYEQYF.

This rearrangement joins TRBV9 to TRBJ2-2; 8 nucleotides line up with TRBD2. V lost 4 bases and J lost 4; bases outside the gene matches: 6. Germline assignment: CDR1 SGDLS and CDR2 YYNGEE. The CDR3 loop spans 15 amino acids. CDR3 sequence reads: CASSPRREGTGELFF. CDR3 bases: TGTGCCAGCAGCCCCCGACGGGAGGGCACCGGGGAGCTGTTTTTT. The full variable domain, rest sourced from reference TRBV9 and TRBJ2-2, is DSGVTQTPKHLITATGQRVTLRCSPRSGDLSVYWYQQSLDQGLQFLIQYYNGEERAKGNILERFSAQQFPDLHSELNLSSLELGDSALYFCASSPRREGTGELFFGEGSRLTVL.

On this clone itself: This specimen includes other DNA sequences encoding the same CDR3. This rearrangement joins TRBV9 to TRBJ1-1; a possible D gene is TRBD1 (6 bases). The CDR3 runs to 15 residues. V lost 0 bases and J 3 bases, leaving 12 bases between the germline ends. Germline CDR1 is SGDLS and CDR2 is YYNGEE. The CDR3 loop is CASSVGDGGHTEAFF. The CDR3 coding sequence is TGTGCCAGCAGCGTAGGTGATGGGGGCCACACTGAAGCTTTCTTT. Drawing the rest from reference TRBV9 and TRBJ1-1, the complete variable domain is DSGVTQTPKHLITATGQRVTLRCSPRSGDLSVYWYQQSLDQGLQFLIQYYNGEERAKGNILERFSAQQFPDLHSELNLSSLELGDSALYFCASSVGDGGHTEAFFGQGTRLTVV.

The chain combines TRBV28 with TRBJ2-5; TRBD1 matches 7 bases. Germline V gene data show CDR1 as MDHEN and CDR2 as SYDVKM. Unmatched junction bases numbered 10, after V lost 6 bases and J lost 6 bases. The CDR3 is 14 amino acids. The CDR3, as DNA: TGTGCCAGCAGGGCAGGGGGTTCTCGGAAGACCCAGTACTTC. Amino acid sequence: CASRAGGSRKTQYF.

This sequence joins TRBV4-2 and TRBJ2-7; 14 bases line up with TRBD2. The CDR3 has 16 residues. From germline, CDR1 is LGHNA and CDR2 YNFKEQ. J was trimmed by 4 bases and V by 5 bases; bases with no gene match: 7. CDR3 bases: TGTGCCAGCAGCGCTCGGACTAGCGGGAGGTCTTACGAGCAGTACTTC. Its protein is CASSARTSGRSYEQYF.

This chain connects TRBV7-9 to TRBJ2-2, with 7 bases identical to TRBD1. This CDR3 is 14 amino acids long. With 5 bases clipped from V and 4 bases from J, the junction kept 4 bases outside the gene matches. Germline loops: CDR1 SEHNR, CDR2 FQNEAQ (reference sequence). The CDR3 nucleotides are TGTGCCAGCAGCCGGACAGGCGGCACCGGGGAGCTGTTTTTT. This sequence encodes CASSRTGGTGELFF.

The chain recombines TRBV10-2 with TRBJ1-1; TRBD1 agrees at 8 bases. V was pared by 8 bases and J by 4 bases, with 9 bases of the junction left unmatched. Germline CDR1 and CDR2: WSHSY and SAAADI. This CDR3 is 14 amino acids long. The CDR3 spells CASRKTGVGTEAFF. The CDR3 nucleotides are TGCGCCAGCCGGAAGACAGGGGTAGGCACTGAAGCTTTCTTT.